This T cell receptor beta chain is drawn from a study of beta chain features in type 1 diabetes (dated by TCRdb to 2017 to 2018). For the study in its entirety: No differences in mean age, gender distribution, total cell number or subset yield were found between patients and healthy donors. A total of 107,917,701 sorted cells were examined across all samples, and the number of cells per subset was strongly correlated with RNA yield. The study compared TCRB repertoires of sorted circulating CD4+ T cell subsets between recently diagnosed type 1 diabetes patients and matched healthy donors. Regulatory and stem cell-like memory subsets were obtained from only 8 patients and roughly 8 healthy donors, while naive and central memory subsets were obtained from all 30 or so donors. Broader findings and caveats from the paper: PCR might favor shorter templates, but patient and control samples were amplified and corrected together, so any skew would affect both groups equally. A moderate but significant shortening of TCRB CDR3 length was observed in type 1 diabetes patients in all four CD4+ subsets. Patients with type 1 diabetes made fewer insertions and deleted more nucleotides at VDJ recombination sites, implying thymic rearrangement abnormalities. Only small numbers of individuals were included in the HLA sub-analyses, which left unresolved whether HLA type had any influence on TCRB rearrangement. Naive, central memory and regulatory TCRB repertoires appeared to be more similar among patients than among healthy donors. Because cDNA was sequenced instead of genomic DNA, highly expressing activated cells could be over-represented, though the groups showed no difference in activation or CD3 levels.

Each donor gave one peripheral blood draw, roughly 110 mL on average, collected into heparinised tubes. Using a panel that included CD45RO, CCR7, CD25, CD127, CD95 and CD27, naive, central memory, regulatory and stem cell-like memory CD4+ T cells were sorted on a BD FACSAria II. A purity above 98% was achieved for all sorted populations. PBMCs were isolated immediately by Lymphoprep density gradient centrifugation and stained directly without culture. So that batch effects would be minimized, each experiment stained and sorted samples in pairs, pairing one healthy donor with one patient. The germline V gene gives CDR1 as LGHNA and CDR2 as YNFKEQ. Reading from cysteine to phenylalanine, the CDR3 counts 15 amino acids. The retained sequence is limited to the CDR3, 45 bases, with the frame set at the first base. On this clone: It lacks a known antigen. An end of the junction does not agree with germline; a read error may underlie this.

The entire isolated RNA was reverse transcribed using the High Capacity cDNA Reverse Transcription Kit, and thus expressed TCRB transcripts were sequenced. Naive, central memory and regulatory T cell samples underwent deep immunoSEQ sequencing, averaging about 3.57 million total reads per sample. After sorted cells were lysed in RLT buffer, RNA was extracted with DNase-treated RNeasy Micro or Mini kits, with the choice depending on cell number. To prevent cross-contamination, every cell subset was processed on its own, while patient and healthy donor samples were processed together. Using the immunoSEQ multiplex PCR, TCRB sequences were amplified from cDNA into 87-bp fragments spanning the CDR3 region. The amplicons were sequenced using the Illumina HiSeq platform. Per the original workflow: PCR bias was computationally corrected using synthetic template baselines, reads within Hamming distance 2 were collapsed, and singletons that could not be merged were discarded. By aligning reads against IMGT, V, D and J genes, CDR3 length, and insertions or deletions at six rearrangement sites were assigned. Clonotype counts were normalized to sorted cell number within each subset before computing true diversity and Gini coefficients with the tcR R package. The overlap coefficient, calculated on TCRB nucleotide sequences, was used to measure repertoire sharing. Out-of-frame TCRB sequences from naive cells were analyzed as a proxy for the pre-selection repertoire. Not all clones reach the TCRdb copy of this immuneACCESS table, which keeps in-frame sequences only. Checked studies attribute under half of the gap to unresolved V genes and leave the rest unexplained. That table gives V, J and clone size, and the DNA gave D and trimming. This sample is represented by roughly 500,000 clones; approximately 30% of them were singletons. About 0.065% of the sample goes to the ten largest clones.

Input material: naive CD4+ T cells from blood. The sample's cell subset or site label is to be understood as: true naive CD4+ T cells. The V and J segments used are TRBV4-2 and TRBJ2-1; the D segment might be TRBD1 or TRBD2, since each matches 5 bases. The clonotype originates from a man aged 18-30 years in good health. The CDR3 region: CASSQAGTSSNEQFF. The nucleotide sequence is TGTGCCAGCAGCCAAGCCGGGACCTCCTCCAATGAGCAGTTCTTC.